This entry describes one TCR beta chain. Between the trimmed V and J ends, which lost 5 bases and 4 bases, there was a span of 20 bases. CDR1 is SGHAT and CDR2 is FQNNGV in the germline V gene. CDR3 length: 16 amino acids. Clones were read by immunoSEQ multiplex PCR, and TCRdb kept only the in-frame ones, dropping some. The sample carries about 240,000 clones, around 89% recorded once. This specimen comes from a study of blood T cell repertoires in COVID-19. The sample taken for sequencing was PBMCs or T cells enriched from blood (not recorded which). The source of this sequence is a young woman who had recovered from COVID-19. This rearrangement joins TRBV11-2 to TRBJ1-2; the D is unclear. CDR3 protein: CASSTPRTSGGYGYTF. CDR3 bases: TGTGCCAGCAGCACACCAAGAACCTCAGGTGGCTATGGCTACACCTTC. Variable domain in full (rest from reference TRBV11-2 and TRBJ1-2): EAGVAQSPRYKIIEKRQSVAFWCNPISGHATLYWYQQILGQGPKLLIQFQNNGVVDDSQLPKDRFSAERLKGVDSTLKIQPAKLEDSAVYLCASSTPRTSGGYGYTFGSGTRLTVV.